This T cell receptor (beta chain) was profiled in a study of ipilimumab plus nivolumab after autologous stem cell transplantation. Findings and limits, study-wide: Per the authors, repertoire, Treg and microbiota data justify further study.

Germline CDR1 is SGHTA and CDR2 is FQGNSA. The CDR3 is 15 amino acids. Unmatched junction bases numbered 4, after V lost 4 bases and J lost 6 bases. A remark on this clone: The antigen remains undetermined.

Here immunoSEQ multiplex PCR was the method, and the copy in TCRdb shows in-frame clones only, minus some. The repertoire holds about 15,000 clones, about four fifths seen once, with about 9.4% in the top ten. The chain combines TRBV7-2 with TRBJ1-6, with TRBD1 matching 9 bases. The TCR originated in a male donor with primary mediastinal lymphoma. The sample in question was PBMCs, obtained in a trial of ipilimumab plus nivolumab as post-transplant consolidation. CDR3 sequence: CASSSGQGRNSPLHF. CDR3 DNA sequence: TGTGCCAGCAGCTCCGGACAGGGGCGTAATTCACCCCTCCACTTT.